Shown below are 24 T cell receptor beta chains from a single sample sequenced in a study of early T cells in non-severe SARS-CoV-2 infection. Each CDR3 protein is one row after TCRdb ran MiXCR on the 5' RACE reads. The sample consists of just under 90,000 distinct CDR3 sequences, roughly 14% of them appearing once. The specimen sequenced was whole blood. These receptor sequences come from an adult who was a healthcare worker with PCR-confirmed SARS-CoV-2 infection or an uninfected control (not recorded which).

This clonotype was counted at least ten times. This chain links TRBV10-3 with TRBJ1-4; D not certain. CDR1 is ENHRY and CDR2 is SYGVKD in the germline V gene. V gave up 0 bases and J gave up 6 bases, with 8 bases separating them. This CDR3 spans 14 amino acids. CDR3 protein: CAISESRAHEKLFF. CDR3 DNA: TGTGCCATCAGTGAGTCGAGAGCCCATGAAAAACTGTTTTTT.

V usage is TRBV27 and J usage is TRBJ2-7; weak D call: TRBD2 (6 bases). Germline CDR1 is MNHEY and CDR2 is SMNVEV (reference sequence). This CDR3 region has 11 residues. The V end lost 6 bases, the J end lost 6 bases, and 9 bases lay between the germline ends. In nucleotides, the CDR3 is TGTGCCAGCAGCGGGGGACGCGAGCAGTACTTC. Its protein product is CASSGGREQYF.

The genes are TRBV7-7 and TRBJ2-2; D gene ambiguous. This CDR3 has 15 amino acids. Germline values: CDR1 SSHAT, CDR2 FNYEAQ (reference sequence). The V end lost 1 base, the J end lost 1 base, and 7 bases lay between the germline ends. CDR3 in amino acids: CASSLDSGNTGELFF. In DNA, the CDR3 is TGTGCCAGCAGCTTAGATTCAGGGAACACCGGGGAGCTGTTTTTT.

The chain has TRBV5-1 and TRBJ2-1, with 8 nucleotides matching TRBD2. Looked up from germline, CDR1 is SGHRS and CDR2 is YFSETQ. The CDR3 has 15 residues. Trimming at V came to 4 bases and at J to 0 bases, leaving 3 bases not matched to a gene. This chain's CDR3 is CASSSGSYSYNEQFF. DNA for the CDR3: TGCGCCAGCAGCAGCGGGAGTTACTCCTACAATGAGCAGTTCTTC. Complete variable domain (other parts from reference TRBV5-1 and TRBJ2-1): KAGVTQTPRYLIKTRGQQVTLSCSPISGHRSVSWYQQTPGQGLQFLFEYFSETQRNKGNFPGRFSGRQFSNSRSEMNVSTLELGDSALYLCASSSGSYSYNEQFFGPGTRLTVL.

The chain couples TRBV7-9 to TRBJ2-7, with 7 bases aligning to TRBD1. Looked up from germline, CDR1 is SEHNR and CDR2 is FQNEAQ (reference sequence). CDR3 length equals 16 residues. With 6 bases clipped from V and 5 bases from J, the junction kept 16 bases outside the gene matches. CDR3 amino acids: CASRPEVDRTGHEQYF. The CDR3 DNA reads TGTGCCAGCAGGCCCGAGGTGGACAGGACGGGCCACGAGCAGTACTTC. Using reference TRBV7-9 and TRBJ2-7 for the parts outside the CDR3, the full variable domain is DTGVSQNPRHKITKRGQNVTFRCDPISEHNRLYWYRQTLGQGPEFLTYFQNEAQLEKSRLLSDRFSAERPKGSFSTLEIQRTEQGDSAMYLCASRPEVDRTGHEQYFGPGTRLTVT.

The rearrangement links TRBV28 to TRBJ2-7; D not certain. From germline, CDR1 is MDHEN and CDR2 SYDVKM. The germline V and J ends were trimmed by 5 bases and 6 bases, with 5 bases remaining between them. This CDR3 has 10 residues. CDR3 nucleotide sequence: TGTGCCAGCAGTGGTCTCGAGCAGTACTTC. Amino acids: CASSGLEQYF.

J is TRBJ2-7 and V is TRBV2; 7 bases are shared with TRBD1. Losses at the gene ends were 5 bases for V and 0 bases for J; bases not matched to a gene: 4. The CDR3 is made up of 14 amino acids. Germline V gene lookup returns CDR1 SNHLY and CDR2 FYNNEI. CDR3 region: CASSPDRRSYEQYF. The CDR3 DNA reads as TGTGCCAGCAGTCCGGACAGGCGCTCCTACGAGCAGTACTTC.

Turning to this clonotype: The junction does not match germline at one end; this may be a read error. J is TRBJ2-2 and V is TRBV7-8; weak D call: TRBD2 (6 bases). The germline gives CDR1 SGHVS, CDR2 FQNEAQ. The length of the CDR3 is 14 residues. CDR3 sequence: CASSTDGRAGGLFF. CDR3 nucleotide sequence: TGTGCCAGCAGCACTGACGGCAGGGCCGGGGGGCTGTTTTTT.

The chain combines TRBV5-1 with TRBJ2-3; TRBD2 agrees at 13 bases. Trimming removed 3 bases from V and 0 bases from J; junction bases left unmatched: 13. Germline CDR1 is SGHRS and CDR2 is YFSETQ. This CDR3 is 20 amino acids long. CDR3 in amino acids: CASSSSGTSGDLSSTDTQYF. The CDR3 coding sequence is TGCGCCAGCAGCTCCTCCGGGACTAGCGGGGACTTGAGTAGCACAGATACGCAGTATTTT.

This clonotype was observed at least ten times. The gene calls are TRBV7-8 and TRBJ2-3, with 9 bases fitting TRBD2. Germline CDR1 SGHVS, CDR2 FQNEAQ. The junction had 6 bases not matched to a gene; V was cut back by 2 bases and J by 3 bases. The CDR3 sequence is 16 residues long. The CDR3 sequence is CASSLNSGRGTDTQYF. The CDR3 DNA reads as TGTGCCAGCAGCTTAAATAGCGGGAGAGGAACAGATACGCAGTATTTT.

This chain links TRBV29-1 with TRBJ2-3, with D possibly TRBD2 on 6 matching bases. V lost 4 bases to trimming and J lost 3 bases, with 11 bases between them. CDR3 length: 13 amino acids. Germline CDR1 is SQVTM and CDR2 is ANQGSEA. CDR3 sequence reads: CSVVPGDTDTQYF. The CDR3 DNA reads as TGCAGCGTTGTCCCGGGAGATACAGATACGCAGTATTTT.

By its share, this clonotype is medium-sized (0.01 to 0.1%). The genes are TRBV5-5 and TRBJ1-2, with D possibly matching TRBD1 (5 bases). CDR1 SGHKS and CDR2 YYEKEE come from the germline V gene (reference sequence). This CDR3 contains 12 residues. The ends were cut back, 4 bases at V and 4 bases at J, with 8 bases in the middle. In DNA form, the CDR3 reads TGTGCCAGCAGCGGGGACTCCTATGGCTACACCTTC. It encodes CASSGDSYGYTF.

In its sample, this clonotype was seen a few times. The chain has TRBV7-6 and TRBJ2-7, with D uncertain. From germline, CDR1 is SGHVS and CDR2 FNYEAQ. The V gene lost 5 bases and the J gene lost 2 bases, with 10 bases spanning the gap. The CDR3 runs to 13 residues. The CDR3 region is CASSLIGTYEQYF. As DNA, the CDR3 is TGTGCCAGCAGCCTTATCGGTACCTACGAGCAGTACTTC.

CDR3 DNA: TGTGCCAGCAGCCCAGACAGTTCCAATCAGCCCCAGCATTTT. The encoded protein is CASSPDSSNQPQHF. The rearrangement joins TRBV7-8 to TRBJ1-5; tentatively, D is TRBD1 (5 bases). From germline, CDR1 is SGHVS and CDR2 FQNEAQ. Trimming removed 5 bases at V and 3 bases at J, with 11 bases between. The CDR3 loop spans 14 amino acids.

This clonotype has a count of ten or more. J is TRBJ2-5 and V is TRBV10-3; TRBD2 might be the D (6 bases). Trimming took off 0 bases at V and 1 base at J, with 18 bases between the two ends. This CDR3 contains 18 residues. Germline CDR1 reads ENHRY; CDR2 reads SYGVKD. The CDR3 loop is CAISESSLGPSAQETQYF. DNA of the CDR3: TGTGCCATCAGTGAGTCGTCGTTGGGGCCTAGCGCCCAAGAGACCCAGTACTTC.

This clonotype has more than one count but fewer than ten. The rearrangement links TRBV18 to TRBJ2-3; TRBD2 aligns across 9 bases. Germline CDR1 KGHSH, CDR2 LQKENI. There are 18 residues in the CDR3. Losses at the gene ends were 2 bases for V and 6 bases for J; bases not matched to a gene: 15. CDR3 residues: CASSPRPGNSGSSDTQYF. The CDR3 DNA sequence: TGTGCCAGCTCACCAAGGCCGGGAAATAGCGGGAGTTCCGATACGCAGTATTTT.

This clonotype was recorded a few times. The gene calls are TRBV12-3 or TRBV12-4 and TRBJ2-1; D could derive from TRBD1 or TRBD2 (5 bases each). V was clipped by 6 bases and J by 3 bases, with 18 bases between them. This CDR3 is 16 amino acids long. CDR3 DNA: TGTGCCAGCAGACCCTCGGTGGGACGGATCTACAATGAGCAGTTCTTC. Translating gives CASRPSVGRIYNEQFF.

This sequence joins TRBV9 and TRBJ2-7; TRBD2 matches 7 bases. Germline V gives CDR1 SGDLS, CDR2 YYNGEE. The CDR3 is 15 residues long. V was pared by 0 bases and J by 6 bases, with 9 bases of the junction left unmatched. CDR3 nucleotide sequence: TGTGCCAGCAGCGTAGCCCGCGGGGGTCCGTTCGAGCAGTACTTC. Amino acid sequence: CASSVARGGPFEQYF. Full variable domain (remainder filled in from reference TRBV9 and TRBJ2-7): DSGVTQTPKHLITATGQRVTLRCSPRSGDLSVYWYQQSLDQGLQFLIQYYNGEERAKGNILERFSAQQFPDLHSELNLSSLELGDSALYFCASSVARGGPFEQYFGPGTRLTVT.

This clonotype was detected only a few times. The J gene is TRBJ1-2, the V gene TRBV2, with D hard to call. The CDR3 sequence is 14 residues long. The V end was cut by 6 bases, the J end by 0 bases, with 11 bases between. CDR1 and CDR2 from the germline V gene are SNHLY and FYNNEI. The CDR3 nucleotides read TGTGCCAGCAGGGCAGGTCAGGCTAACTATGGCTACACCTTC. Translation: CASRAGQANYGYTF.

This clonotype appeared a single time. The chain has TRBV7-2 and TRBJ1-3; D is uncertain. V gave up 4 bases and J gave up 5 bases, with 9 bases separating them. The CDR3 is 13 amino acids. Germline values: CDR1 SGHTA, CDR2 FQGNSA. CDR3 DNA: TGTGCCAGCAGCTCCCTCTTTAGAAACACCATATATTTT. It translates to CASSSLFRNTIYF. The full variable domain, rest sourced from reference TRBV7-2 and TRBJ1-3, is GAGVSQSPSNKVTEKGKDVELRCDPISGHTALYWYRQSLGQGLEFLIYFQGNSAPDKSGLPSDRFSAERTGGSVSTLTIQRTQQEDSAVYLCASSSLFRNTIYFGEGSWLTVV.

This clonotype was detected only a few times. The rearrangement links TRBV12-3 or TRBV12-4 to TRBJ1-1, with unresolved D. Trimming took off 8 bases at V and 1 base at J, with 14 bases between the two ends. CDR3 length: 14 residues. In nucleotides, the CDR3 is TGTGCCAGCTCCTCCGCTGGCCCGAACACTGAAGCTTTCTTT. It codes for CASSSAGPNTEAFF.

This chain connects TRBV7-6 to TRBJ2-5; 7 bases are shared with TRBD2. Germline loops: CDR1 SGHVS, CDR2 FNYEAQ. After removal of 4 bases from V and 0 bases from J, the junction contained 8 bases not matched to a gene. There are 16 residues in the CDR3. This CDR3 reads CASSSRFLADQETQYF. The CDR3 nucleotides are TGTGCCAGCAGCTCCCGATTCCTAGCGGACCAAGAGACCCAGTACTTC.

This clonotype was picked up a small number of times. CDR3 DNA sequence: TGCGCCAGCAGCTATGGACAGGGGGCTAACGAGCAGTACTTC. Protein sequence: CASSYGQGANEQYF. The V call is TRBV4-1, the J call TRBJ2-7, with 11 bases lining up with TRBD1. The germline CDR1 and CDR2 sequences are MGHRA and YSYEKL. The V gene end was trimmed by 5 bases and the J gene end by 5 bases; junction bases not matched to a gene: 5. The CDR3 totals 14 residues.

This clonotype was observed many times. The chain is built from TRBV11-3 and TRBJ2-2; D ambiguous. This CDR3 has 15 amino acids. Germline V gene sequence: CDR1 SGHNT, CDR2 YENEEA. V was trimmed by 1 base and J by 0 bases, leaving 6 bases between them. This CDR3 is CASSLGTTNTGELFF. CDR3 nucleotide sequence: TGTGCCAGCAGCTTAGGGACGACGAACACCGGGGAGCTGTTTTTT.